One sample yielded the 14 T cell receptor beta chains listed below, sequenced in a study of T cell changes during pregnancy in multiple sclerosis. The table came from immunoSEQ multiplex PCR; TCRdb's copy has only in-frame clones and leaves some out. The table includes 35,000 to 45,000 clones, 85% to 90% detected once. Source: peripheral blood, taken in the second trimester of pregnancy. The origin of the receptors is a female donor in good health, enrolled as a control in a pregnancy study.

The chain couples TRBV2 to TRBJ1-1; 8 bases are shared with TRBD1. The CDR3 consists of 14 residues. Germline CDR1 SNHLY, CDR2 FYNNEI. Trimming took 4 bases from V and 6 from J; bases not matched to a gene: 7. CDR3 amino acids: CASSGDRQRAEAFF. CDR3 nucleotides: TGTGCCAGCAGTGGGGACAGGCAGAGGGCTGAAGCTTTCTTT.

The chain couples TRBV30 to TRBJ1-2, with 9 bases that match TRBD1. V shed 0 bases and J 4 bases; nucleotides not matched to a gene: 6. From germline, CDR1 is GTSNPN and CDR2 SVGIG (reference sequence). This CDR3 spans 15 amino acids. CDR3 sequence: CAWSVGQGGGYGYTF. The DNA for the CDR3 is TGTGCCTGGAGTGTGGGACAGGGCGGAGGCTATGGCTACACCTTC.

The chain joins TRBV9 to TRBJ2-3; 11 nucleotides align to TRBD2. This CDR3 region has 16 residues. Germline V gives CDR1 SGDLS, CDR2 YYNGEE. The V and J ends lost 3 bases and 2 bases, in that order; junction bases with no gene match: 5. CDR3 region: CASSATSGSLTDTQYF. CDR3 bases: TGTGCCAGCAGCGCAACTAGCGGGAGCCTCACAGATACGCAGTATTTT.

The chain is built from TRBV6-5 and TRBJ2-1; D possibly corresponds to TRBD2 (5 bases). Trimming removed 7 bases from V and 10 bases from J, with 20 bases in between. This CDR3 spans 14 amino acids. CDR1 is MNHEY, CDR2 SVGAGI, per germline. The CDR3 DNA is TGTGCCAGCACCCGGGTCGGGGTCGGGGTCGAGCAGTTCTTC. It codes for CASTRVGVGVEQFF.

V is TRBV18 and J is TRBJ2-3; D gene unclear. Per germline, CDR1 KGHSH and CDR2 LQKENI. Trimming left V 3 bases short and J 0 bases short, with 10 bases between. The CDR3 spans 15 residues. This chain's CDR3 is CASSPMAASTDTQYF. The CDR3 nucleotides read TGTGCCAGCTCACCGATGGCGGCTAGCACAGATACGCAGTATTTT.

This chain links TRBV5-4 with TRBJ2-7; 8 bases are shared with TRBD1. The CDR3 loop spans 15 amino acids. Germline loops: CDR1 SGHNT, CDR2 YYREEE (reference sequence). The V segment lost 4 bases and the J segment 2 bases; nucleotides outside the gene matches: 8. The CDR3 here is CASSDIGQGTYEQYF. CDR3 DNA sequence: TGTGCCAGCAGCGACATCGGACAGGGAACCTACGAGCAGTACTTC.

The V call is TRBV11-2, the J call TRBJ2-7; 12 nucleotides line up with TRBD2. Per the germline V gene, CDR1 is SGHAT and CDR2 is FQNNGV. With V trimmed by 6 bases and J by 3 bases, 3 bases remained unmatched. This CDR3 contains 14 residues. This CDR3 is CASRALAGGYEQYF. For the CDR3, the DNA is TGTGCCAGCAGGGCACTAGCGGGAGGCTACGAGCAGTACTTC.

The chain combines TRBV25-1 with TRBJ2-7; possibly TRBD1 for D (5 bases). The ends were cut back, 7 bases at V and 0 bases at J, with 10 bases in the middle. The germline V gene has CDR1 MGHDK and CDR2 SYGVNS. The CDR3 spans 13 residues. CDR3 region: CASTEDNSYEQYF. The CDR3 DNA reads as TGTGCCAGCACAGAGGACAACTCCTACGAGCAGTACTTC.

This rearrangement joins TRBV2 to TRBJ1-1, with D maybe TRBD1 (5 bases). Germline V gene data show CDR1 as SNHLY and CDR2 as FYNNEI. Trimming took off 6 bases at V and 1 base at J, with 12 bases between the two ends. The CDR3 is 14 amino acids. As DNA, the CDR3 is TGTGCCAGCAGCCCAAACAGGAGGAACACTGAAGCTTTCTTT. It is translated as CASSPNRRNTEAFF.

The chain carries TRBV6-1 and TRBJ2-7; 10 bases line up with TRBD1. This CDR3 spans 14 amino acids. V shed 4 bases, J shed 3 bases, and the junction held 3 bases outside the gene matches. In germline, CDR1 is MNHNS, CDR2 SASEGT. CDR3: CASSVGDRGYEQYF. The CDR3 DNA follows: TGTGCCAGCAGTGTTGGGGACAGGGGCTACGAGCAGTACTTC.

V gene TRBV19 combines with J gene TRBJ2-2; D remains unclear. Germline V lookup: CDR1 LNHDA, CDR2 SQIVND (reference sequence). V was clipped by 7 bases and J by 2 bases, with 11 bases between them. The CDR3 runs 14 residues. CDR3: CASKNVANTGELFF. CDR3 coding DNA: TGTGCCAGTAAAAACGTGGCCAACACCGGGGAGCTGTTTTTT.

For the CDR3, the DNA is TGTGCCAGTACCCTACGGCACTATAGCGGGACGAGCTCCTACGAGCAGTACTTC. Translation gives CASTLRHYSGTSSYEQYF. The chain has TRBV19 and TRBJ2-7; 8 bases align to TRBD2. CDR1 LNHDA and CDR2 SQIVND come from the germline V gene (reference sequence). This CDR3 has 18 amino acids. The ends lost 7 bases at V and 0 bases at J; junction bases unmatched: 17. The full variable domain, rest sourced from reference TRBV19 and TRBJ2-7, is DGGITQSPKYLFRKEGQNVTLSCEQNLNHDAMYWYRQDPGQGLRLIYYSQIVNDFQKGDIAEGYSVSREKKESFPLTVTSAQKNPTAFYLCASTLRHYSGTSSYEQYFGPGTRLTVT.

This sequence joins TRBV27 and TRBJ2-3, with D perhaps matching TRBD2 (5 bases). The germline V gene has CDR1 MNHEY and CDR2 SMNVEV (reference sequence). The CDR3 runs 15 residues. V lost 2 bases and J lost 0, with 9 bases in between. DNA for the CDR3: TGTGCCAGCAGTTTAGGGAGCGTCAGCACAGATACGCAGTATTTT. Protein: CASSLGSVSTDTQYF.

The chain recombines TRBV27 with TRBJ2-7, with a possible D match to TRBD2 (5 bases). V lost 11 bases and J lost 0, with 20 bases in between. CDR1 and CDR2 from the germline V gene are MNHEY and SMNVEV (reference sequence). The CDR3 is made up of 15 amino acids. CDR3 in DNA: TGTGCCGCCAGCGGTGGCGCCTCGAGCTCCTACGAGCAGTACTTC. The encoded protein is CAASGGASSSYEQYF.